This TCR beta chain is from a study of shared clonotypes between healthy human individuals. Study outcomes and limitations: Investigators expected sequencing depth to affect clonotype sharing among donors. Naive subsets generally had larger estimated richness than memory subsets. Rarefaction analysis demonstrated incomplete sorted-subset sequencing notwithstanding large depth.

Original data processing: Junction-only sequences without quality scores came from ImmunoSEQ, so filtering differed. Profiled with immunoSEQ multiplex PCR; TCRdb holds only in-frame clones, not every one. V and J calls and clone size are given by that table; D and trimming were obtained from the DNA. The sample includes 800,000 or so clones, approximately 96% seen only once; the top ten take approximately 0.2%. Naive CD8 cells comprised CD45RO-negative, CCR7-positively selected cells, excluding terminally differentiated effector memory CD45RA+ cells. Remarks on this clone: Antigen: not known.

Germline values: CDR1 SGHDT, CDR2 YYEEEE. The length of the CDR3 is 13 residues. The V gene end was trimmed by 4 bases and the J gene end by 3 bases; junction bases not matched to a gene: 3. The material sequenced was naive CD8+ T cells sorted from blood. This TCR was recovered from a young man in good health. J is TRBJ2-7 and V is TRBV5-6, with 8 bases lining up with TRBD1. The CDR3 sequence: CASSPGGDYEQYF. CDR3 DNA sequence: TGTGCCAGCAGCCCAGGGGGCGACTACGAGCAGTACTTC.